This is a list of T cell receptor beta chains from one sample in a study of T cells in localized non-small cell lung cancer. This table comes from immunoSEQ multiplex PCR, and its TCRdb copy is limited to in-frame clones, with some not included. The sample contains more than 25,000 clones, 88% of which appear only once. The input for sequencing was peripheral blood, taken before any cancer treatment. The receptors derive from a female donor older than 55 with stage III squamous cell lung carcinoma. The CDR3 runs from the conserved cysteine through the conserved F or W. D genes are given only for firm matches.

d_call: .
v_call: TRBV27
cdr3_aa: CASSPNLRDKKVQYF

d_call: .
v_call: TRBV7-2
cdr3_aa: CASSWGAYNEQFF

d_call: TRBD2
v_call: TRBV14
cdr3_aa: CASSQGLAGPHEQFF

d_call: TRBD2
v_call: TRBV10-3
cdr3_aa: CAISGTSGRAEDTQYF

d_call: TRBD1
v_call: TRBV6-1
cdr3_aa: CASSRGPYGYTF

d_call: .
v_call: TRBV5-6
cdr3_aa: CASSFGRANIQYF

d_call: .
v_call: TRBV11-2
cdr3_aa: CASSLVIGSYNEQFF

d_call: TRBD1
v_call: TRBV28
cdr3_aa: CASTGLTGRGLTNQPQHF

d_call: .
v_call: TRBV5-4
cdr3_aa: CASSVPGHQETQYF

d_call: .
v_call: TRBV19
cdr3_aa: CASSIQQNYGYTF

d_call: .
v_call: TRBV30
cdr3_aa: CAWSGGAGNTIYF

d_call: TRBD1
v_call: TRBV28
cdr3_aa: CASSPRDRREQYF

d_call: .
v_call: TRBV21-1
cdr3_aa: CASSKEWGYQPQHF

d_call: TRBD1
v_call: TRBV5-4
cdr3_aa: CASSLFLTGGTYEQYF

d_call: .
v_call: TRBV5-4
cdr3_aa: CASRNGALQETQYF

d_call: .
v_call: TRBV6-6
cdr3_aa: CASRRGTGLREQYF

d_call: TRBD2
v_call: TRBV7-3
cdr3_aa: CASSLTFGLAHNEQFF

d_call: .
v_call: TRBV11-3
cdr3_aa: CASSPGTADKETQYF

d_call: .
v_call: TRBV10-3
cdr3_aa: CAISESRVEQFF

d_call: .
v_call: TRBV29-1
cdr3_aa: CSVFHRELNYEQYF